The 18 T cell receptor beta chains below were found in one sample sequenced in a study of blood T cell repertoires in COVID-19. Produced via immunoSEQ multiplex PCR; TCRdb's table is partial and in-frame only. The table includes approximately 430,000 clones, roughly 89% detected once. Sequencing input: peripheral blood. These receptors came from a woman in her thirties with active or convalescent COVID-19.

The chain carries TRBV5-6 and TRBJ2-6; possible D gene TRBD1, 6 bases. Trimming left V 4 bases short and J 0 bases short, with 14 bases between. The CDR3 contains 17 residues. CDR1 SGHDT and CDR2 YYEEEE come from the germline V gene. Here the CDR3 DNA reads TGTGCCAGCAGCCCCTGGGACATCTCCTCTGGGGCCAACGTCCTGACTTTC. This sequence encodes CASSPWDISSGANVLTF. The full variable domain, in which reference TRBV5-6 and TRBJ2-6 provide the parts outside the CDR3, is DAGVTQSPTHLIKTRGQQVTLRCSPKSGHDTVSWYQQALGQGPQFIFQYYEEEERQRGNFPDRFSGHQFPNYSSELNVNALLLGDSALYLCASSPWDISSGANVLTFGAGSRLTVL.

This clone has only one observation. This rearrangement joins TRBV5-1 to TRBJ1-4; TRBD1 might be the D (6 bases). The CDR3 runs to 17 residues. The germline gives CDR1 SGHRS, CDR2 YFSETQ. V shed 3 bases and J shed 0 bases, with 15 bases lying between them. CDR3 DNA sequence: TGCGCCAGCAGCTCCGGACAGAAAACATCAACTAATGAAAAACTGTTTTTT. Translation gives CASSSGQKTSTNEKLFF.

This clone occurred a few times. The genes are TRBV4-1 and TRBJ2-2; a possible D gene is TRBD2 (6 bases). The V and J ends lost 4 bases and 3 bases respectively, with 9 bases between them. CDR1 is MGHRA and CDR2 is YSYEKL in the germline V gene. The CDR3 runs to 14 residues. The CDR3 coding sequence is TGCGCCAGCAGCCTCGGGAGCTACACCGGGGAGCTGTTTTTT. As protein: CASSLGSYTGELFF.

CDR3 coding DNA: TGTGCCAGCAGTGAAGCGTGGCAGGGGGCAGGTGAAGCTTTCTTT. Protein: CASSEAWQGAGEAFF. This chain connects TRBV6-1 to TRBJ1-1; 8 positions match TRBD1. The CDR3 totals 15 residues. Germline V gene data show CDR1 as MNHNS and CDR2 as SASEGT. Trimming removed 0 bases from V and 7 bases from J; junction bases left unmatched: 7.

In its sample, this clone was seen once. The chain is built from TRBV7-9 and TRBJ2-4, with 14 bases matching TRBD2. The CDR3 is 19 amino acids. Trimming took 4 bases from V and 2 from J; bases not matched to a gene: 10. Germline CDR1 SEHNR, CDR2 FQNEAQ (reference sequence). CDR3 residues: CASSSWTSGGSYTKNIQYF. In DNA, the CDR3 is TGTGCCAGCAGCTCGTGGACTAGCGGGGGGTCGTATACCAAAAACATTCAGTACTTC.

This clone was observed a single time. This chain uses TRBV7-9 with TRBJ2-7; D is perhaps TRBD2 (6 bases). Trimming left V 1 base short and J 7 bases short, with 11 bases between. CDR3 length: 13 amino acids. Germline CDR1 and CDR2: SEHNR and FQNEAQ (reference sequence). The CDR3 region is CASSLVGGLEQYF. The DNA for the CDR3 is TGTGCCAGCAGCTTAGTCGGGGGACTGGAGCAGTACTTC. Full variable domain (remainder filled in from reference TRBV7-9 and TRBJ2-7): DTGVSQNPRHKITKRGQNVTFRCDPISEHNRLYWYRQTLGQGPEFLTYFQNEAQLEKSRLLSDRFSAERPKGSFSTLEIQRTEQGDSAMYLCASSLVGGLEQYFGPGTRLTVT.

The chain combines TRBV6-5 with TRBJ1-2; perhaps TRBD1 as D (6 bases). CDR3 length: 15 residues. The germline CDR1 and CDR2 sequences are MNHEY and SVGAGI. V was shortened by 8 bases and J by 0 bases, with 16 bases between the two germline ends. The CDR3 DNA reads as TGTGCCAGCGCCCAGGAGTGGACAGCTAACTATGGCTACACCTTC. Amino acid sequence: CASAQEWTANYGYTF.

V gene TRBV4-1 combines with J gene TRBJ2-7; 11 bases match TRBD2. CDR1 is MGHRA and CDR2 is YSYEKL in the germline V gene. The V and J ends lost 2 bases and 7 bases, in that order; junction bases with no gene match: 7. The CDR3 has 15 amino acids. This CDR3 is CASSQTSGGPLEQYF. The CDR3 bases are TGCGCCAGCAGCCAAACTAGCGGGGGTCCCTTGGAGCAGTACTTC.

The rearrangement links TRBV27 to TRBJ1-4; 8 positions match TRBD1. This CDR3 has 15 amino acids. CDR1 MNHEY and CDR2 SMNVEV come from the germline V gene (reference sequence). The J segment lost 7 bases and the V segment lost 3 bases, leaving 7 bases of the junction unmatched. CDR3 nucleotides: TGTGCCAGCAGTTTGTCGGACAGGGTTGGTGAAAAACTGTTTTTT. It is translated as CASSLSDRVGEKLFF.

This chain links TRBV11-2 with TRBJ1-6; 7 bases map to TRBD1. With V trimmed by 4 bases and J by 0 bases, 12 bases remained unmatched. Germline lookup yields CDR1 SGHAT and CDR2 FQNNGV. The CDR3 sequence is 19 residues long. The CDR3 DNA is TGTGCCAGCAGCTCAACAAACAGGGGTTTAAGCTCCTATAATTCACCCCTCCACTTT. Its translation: CASSSTNRGLSSYNSPLHF. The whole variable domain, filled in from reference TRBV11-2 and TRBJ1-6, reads EAGVAQSPRYKIIEKRQSVAFWCNPISGHATLYWYQQILGQGPKLLIQFQNNGVVDDSQLPKDRFSAERLKGVDSTLKIQPAKLEDSAVYLCASSSTNRGLSSYNSPLHFGNGTRLTVT.

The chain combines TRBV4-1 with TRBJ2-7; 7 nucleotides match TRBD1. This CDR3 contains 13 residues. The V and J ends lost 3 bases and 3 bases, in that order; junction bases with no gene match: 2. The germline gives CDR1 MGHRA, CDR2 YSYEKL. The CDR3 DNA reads TGCGCCAGCAGCCAGGGGACAGACTACGAGCAGTACTTC. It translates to CASSQGTDYEQYF.

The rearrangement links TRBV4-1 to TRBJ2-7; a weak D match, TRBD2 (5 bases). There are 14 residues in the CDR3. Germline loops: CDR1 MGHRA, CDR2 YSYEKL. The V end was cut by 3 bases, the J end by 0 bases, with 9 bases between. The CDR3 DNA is TGCGCCAGCAGCCATGCTGGGAGCTCCTACGAGCAGTACTTC. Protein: CASSHAGSSYEQYF.

The CDR3 protein is CASSVGTIYSNQPQHF. CDR3 nucleotides: TGTGCCAGCAGCGTAGGGACAATCTATAGCAATCAGCCCCAGCATTTT. The rearrangement joins TRBV7-8 to TRBJ1-5, with D possibly TRBD1 on 6 matching bases. CDR3 length equals 16 residues. V was trimmed by 5 bases and J by 0 bases, leaving 14 bases between them. Germline V CDR1 and CDR2: SGHVS, FQNEAQ. The full variable domain, completed using reference TRBV7-8 and TRBJ1-5, is GAGVSQSPRYKVAKRGQDVALRCDPISGHVSLFWYQQALGQGPEFLTYFQNEAQLDKSGLPSDRFFAERPEGSVSTLKIQRTQQEDSAVYLCASSVGTIYSNQPQHFGDGTRLSIL.

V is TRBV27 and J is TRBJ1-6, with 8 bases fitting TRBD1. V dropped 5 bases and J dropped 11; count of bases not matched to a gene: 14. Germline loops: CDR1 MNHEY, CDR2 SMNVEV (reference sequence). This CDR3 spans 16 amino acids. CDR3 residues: CASSPRQGLVPAPLHF. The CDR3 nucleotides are TGTGCCAGCAGTCCAAGACAGGGGTTGGTGCCGGCACCCCTCCACTTT.

The CDR3 loop is CASSLVQGEVYGYTF. In DNA form, the CDR3 reads TGTGCCAGCAGCTTAGTACAGGGGGAAGTCTATGGCTACACCTTC. The J gene is TRBJ1-2, the V gene TRBV7-2; 8 positions match TRBD1. This CDR3 contains 15 residues. Germline V gene lookup returns CDR1 SGHTA and CDR2 FQGNSA. After removal of 1 base from V and 4 bases from J, the junction contained 5 bases not matched to a gene.

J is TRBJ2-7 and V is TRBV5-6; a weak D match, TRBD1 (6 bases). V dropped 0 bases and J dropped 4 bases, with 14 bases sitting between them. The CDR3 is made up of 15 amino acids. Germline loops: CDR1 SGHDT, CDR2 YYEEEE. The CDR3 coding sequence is TGTGCCAGCAGCTTGGCCGGGCAGGGGTCGTACGAGCAGTACTTC. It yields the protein CASSLAGQGSYEQYF.

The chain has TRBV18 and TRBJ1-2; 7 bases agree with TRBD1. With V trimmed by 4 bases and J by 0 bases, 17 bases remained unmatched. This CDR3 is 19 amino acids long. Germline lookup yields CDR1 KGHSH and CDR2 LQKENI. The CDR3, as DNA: TGTGCCAGCTCACTGAGACGAGGACAGGAGATCGACGCTAACTATGGCTACACCTTC. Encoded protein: CASSLRRGQEIDANYGYTF.

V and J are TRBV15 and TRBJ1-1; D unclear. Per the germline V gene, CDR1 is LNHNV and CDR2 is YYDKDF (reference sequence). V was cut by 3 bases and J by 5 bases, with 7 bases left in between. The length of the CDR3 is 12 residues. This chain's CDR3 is CATSSLSTEAFF. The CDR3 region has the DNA TGTGCCACCAGCAGCTTGAGTACTGAAGCTTTCTTT.